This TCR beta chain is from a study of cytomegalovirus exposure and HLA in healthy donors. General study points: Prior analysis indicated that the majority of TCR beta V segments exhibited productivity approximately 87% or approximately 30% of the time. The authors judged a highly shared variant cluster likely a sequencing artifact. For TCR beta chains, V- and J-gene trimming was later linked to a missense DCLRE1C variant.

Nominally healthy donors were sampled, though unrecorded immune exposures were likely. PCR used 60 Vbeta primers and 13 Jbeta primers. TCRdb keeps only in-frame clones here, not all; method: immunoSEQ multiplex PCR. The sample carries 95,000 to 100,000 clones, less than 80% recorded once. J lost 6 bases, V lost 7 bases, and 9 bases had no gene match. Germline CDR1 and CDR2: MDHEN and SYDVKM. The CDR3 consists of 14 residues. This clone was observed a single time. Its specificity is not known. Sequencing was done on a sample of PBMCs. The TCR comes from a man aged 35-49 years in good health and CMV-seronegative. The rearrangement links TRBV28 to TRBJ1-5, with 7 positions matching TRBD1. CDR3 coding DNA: TGTGCCAGCACAGCAGGGGGATACAGTCAGCCCCAGCATTTT. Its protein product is CASTAGGYSQPQHF.